This T cell receptor (beta chain) is from a study of shared clonotypes between healthy human individuals. General study points: Among four donors, around 5% of naive CD4 clonotypes were found in common.

The V gene end was trimmed by 3 bases and the J gene end by 1 base; junction bases not matched to a gene: 3. The CDR3 runs 15 residues. Germline V gene lookup returns CDR1 SGHTS and CDR2 YDEGEE. Generated by immunoSEQ multiplex PCR, the TCRdb table keeps only in-frame clones and is missing some. The sample holds roughly 640,000 clones, 95% to 98% seen once. As concerns this clone: Its antigen is not identified.

Sequencing was performed on naive CD4+ T cells sorted from blood. Stated subset: CD45RA+ positively selected. V and J are TRBV5-8 and TRBJ1-4; 7 bases are a match to TRBD1. The clonotype was recovered from a woman under 40 in good health. CDR3 nucleotide sequence: TGTGCCAGCAGCTATACAGGGGTAACTAATGAAAAACTGTTTTTT. It translates to CASSYTGVTNEKLFF.